This is a list of T cell receptor beta chains from one sample in a study of blood T cell repertoires in COVID-19. Clones were read by immunoSEQ multiplex PCR, and TCRdb kept only the in-frame ones, dropping some. The sample records just over 650,000 clones, over 80% being singletons. Sequenced sample: peripheral blood. Receptor source: a young woman with acute or convalescent COVID-19. Each CDR3 is given with its conserved first and last residue. Each record gives: D gene, CDR3 length, clone size, V gene, J gene, CDR3 protein, CDR3 DNA. A D gene is named only where the DNA matches it firmly. Where a row states a size, it is once, few, many or the class of an expanded clone; other rows omit it.

>TRBD2|15|NA|TRBV9|TRBJ2-1
CASSPTSGGYNEQFF
TGTGCCAGCAGCCCAACTAGCGGGGGATACAATGAGCAGTTCTTC
>TRBD1|16|NA|TRBV4-2|TRBJ2-5
CASSQDDNRGQETQYF
TGTGCCAGCAGCCAAGACGATAACAGGGGGCAGGAGACCCAGTACTTC
>NA|13|NA|TRBV24-1|TRBJ1-5
CATSGGLHQPQHF
TGTGCCACCAGTGGGGGACTCCATCAGCCCCAGCATTTT
>TRBD2|17|NA|TRBV7-2|TRBJ2-3
CASARTSGALSTDTQYF
TGTGCCAGCGCGAGGACTAGCGGTGCTCTTAGCACAGATACGCAGTATTTT
>NA|18|NA|TRBV7-9|TRBJ1-1
CASSLGLMLRGLDTEAFF
TGTGCCAGCAGCTTAGGATTGATGTTGAGGGGGTTGGACACTGAAGCTTTCTTT
>TRBD2|15|NA|TRBV27|TRBJ2-4
CASSLRLAGDGIQYF
TGTGCCAGCAGTTTAAGACTAGCGGGGGATGGCATTCAGTACTTC
>TRBD1|17|NA|TRBV4-2|TRBJ1-6
CASSQDWEDRAGSPLHF
TGTGCCAGCAGCCAAGATTGGGAAGACAGGGCTGGTTCACCCCTCCACTTT
>TRBD2|17|NA|TRBV6-2/TRBV6-3|TRBJ2-7
CASSYSILAGGPYEQYF
TGTGCCAGCAGTTACTCGATTCTAGCGGGGGGCCCCTACGAGCAGTACTTC
>NA|14|NA|TRBV19|TRBJ2-1
CASSIPETGNEQFF
TGTGCCAGTAGTATCCCTGAGACGGGCAATGAGCAGTTCTTC
>TRBD1|15|NA|TRBV9|TRBJ2-2
CASSVEGQGSGELFF
TGTGCCAGCAGCGTAGAAGGACAGGGGTCCGGGGAGCTGTTTTTT
>TRBD1|15|NA|TRBV19|TRBJ1-1
CASILQGGSNTEAFF
TGTGCCAGTATTTTACAGGGGGGCTCGAACACTGAAGCTTTCTTT
>NA|15|NA|TRBV4-2|TRBJ1-1
CASSQKEGGGTEAFF
TGTGCCAGCAGCCAAAAGGAGGGGGGGGGCACTGAAGCTTTCTTT
>TRBD1|14|NA|TRBV5-1|TRBJ2-5
CASSLTGGRETQYF
TGCGCCAGCAGCTTGACAGGGGGCCGGGAGACCCAGTACTTC
>TRBD1|17|NA|TRBV3-1/TRBV3-2|TRBJ1-2
CASSQVRRGTGNHGYTF
TGTGCCAGCAGCCAAGTAAGAAGGGGGACAGGGAATCATGGCTACACCTTC
>NA|12|NA|TRBV6-5|TRBJ1-1
CASINPWGLSFF
TGTGCCAGCATCAACCCTTGGGGACTTTCTTTCTTT
>TRBD1|17|NA|TRBV7-2|TRBJ1-3
CASSLAGGQLSGNTIYF
TGTGCCAGCAGCTTAGCGGGGGGACAGCTCTCTGGAAACACCATATATTTT
>NA|16|NA|TRBV4-1|TRBJ1-1
CASSQDFPGMNTEAFF
TGCGCCAGCAGCCAAGATTTCCCAGGTATGAACACTGAAGCTTTCTTT
>TRBD2|15|NA|TRBV9|TRBJ2-1
CASSVATSGLNEQFF
TGTGCCAGCAGCGTAGCGACTAGCGGGCTGAATGAGCAGTTCTTC
>NA|18|NA|TRBV7-6|TRBJ1-3
CASSFGVQTDSSGNTIYF
TGTGCCAGCAGCTTTGGGGTCCAGACAGACTCCTCTGGAAACACCATATATTTT
>TRBD2|19|once|TRBV27|TRBJ2-3
CASSLSPGDSGATTDTQYF
TGTGCCAGCAGTTTATCCCCCGGGGATAGCGGGGCAACCACAGATACGCAGTATTTT
>NA|14|NA|TRBV3-1/TRBV3-2|TRBJ1-2
CASSQALGSFGYTF
TGTGCCAGCAGCCAAGCCCTCGGGAGTTTTGGCTACACCTTC
>NA|14|NA|TRBV9|TRBJ1-2
CASSGRRDNYGYTF
TGTGCCAGCAGCGGGAGGCGAGACAACTATGGCTACACCTTC
>NA|13|few|TRBV7-2|TRBJ2-7
CASSWTLDYEQYF
TGTGCCAGCAGCTGGACACTTGACTACGAGCAGTACTTC
>NA|15|few|TRBV19|TRBJ1-1
CASSIWGSSNTEAFF
TGTGCCAGTAGTATATGGGGCAGCTCGAACACTGAAGCTTTCTTT
>TRBD2|14|NA|TRBV4-2|TRBJ2-1
CASSQEAGYNEQFF
TGTGCCAGCAGCCAAGAAGCGGGGTACAATGAGCAGTTCTTC
>NA|15|NA|TRBV5-1|TRBJ1-5
CASSPGLNSNQPQHF
TGCGCCAGCAGTCCCGGACTTAATAGCAATCAGCCCCAGCATTTT
>NA|19|NA|TRBV21-1|TRBJ2-5
CASSKFTPGGRGGQETQYF
TGTGCCAGCAGCAAATTTACCCCCGGGGGGCGGGGGGGACAAGAGACCCAGTACTTC
>TRBD1|15|NA|TRBV6-5|TRBJ1-1
CASSFNLDRGTEAFF
TGTGCCAGCAGCTTCAACCTCGACAGGGGGACTGAAGCTTTCTTT
>TRBD1|14|NA|TRBV9|TRBJ1-1
CASSAHRGRTEAFF
TGTGCCAGCAGCGCTCACAGGGGTCGAACTGAAGCTTTCTTT
>NA|13|NA|TRBV5-1|TRBJ2-1
CASSLGPTGEQFF
TGCGCCAGCAGCTTGGGCCCTACGGGTGAGCAGTTCTTC
>NA|12|once|TRBV12-3/TRBV12-4|TRBJ1-1
CASSMDSLEAFF
TGTGCCAGCAGCATGGACAGCCTTGAAGCTTTCTTT
>TRBD1|15|NA|TRBV24-1|TRBJ1-1
CATSDPTGGSTEAFF
TGTGCCACCAGTGATCCCACAGGGGGTAGCACTGAAGCTTTCTTT
>NA|13|NA|TRBV5-1|TRBJ2-1
CASSLVGGNEQFF
TGCGCCAGCAGCTTAGTGGGAGGTAATGAGCAGTTCTTC
>TRBD1|14|NA|TRBV6-5|TRBJ1-2
CASSYEGQGYGYTF
TGTGCCAGCAGTTACGAGGGACAGGGATACGGCTACACCTTC
>NA|14|NA|TRBV5-1|TRBJ1-3
CASSSGQQADTIYF
TGCGCCAGCAGCTCAGGACAGCAGGCGGACACCATATATTTT